This TCR beta chain is drawn from a study of identical twins. A universal primer site was created by template switching, with the cDNA bearing unique molecular identifiers. One entry per CDR3 protein, called by TCRdb with MiXCR from the 5' RACE reads. Of around 300,000 distinct CDR3 sequences detected, under 9.5% appear once; the ten largest clones hold about 2.1%. Trimming removed 1 base from V and 11 bases from J, with 9 bases in between. This CDR3 comprises 12 residues. The germline gives CDR1 SGHAT, CDR2 FQNNGV. This clonotype was recorded at least ten times. This sample was also put to use in a study of yellow fever vaccine responses in identical twins.

V usage is TRBV11-2 and J usage is TRBJ2-1; possible D gene TRBD2, 6 bases. The clonotype comes from a woman in her late teens or twenties in good health. The sample consisted of memory (CD45RO+) T cells sorted from blood. The CDR3 sequence: CASSLGAGKQFF. The CDR3, as DNA: TGTGCCAGCAGCTTAGGTGCGGGGAAGCAGTTCTTC. Combining the CDR3 with reference TRBV11-2 and TRBJ2-1 gives the whole variable domain EAGVAQSPRYKIIEKRQSVAFWCNPISGHATLYWYQQILGQGPKLLIQFQNNGVVDDSQLPKDRFSAERLKGVDSTLKIQPAKLEDSAVYLCASSLGAGKQFFGPGTRLTVL.